Given below is one TCR beta chain in context. Its antigen remains unidentified. One end of the junction fails to match germline, which may point to a read error. This specimen comes from a study of tumor and adjacent non-tumor tissue in lung cancer. Whole-study results and caveats: Compared with tumor, normal lung showed significantly lower TCR diversity.

The CDR3 loop spans 14 amino acids. Germline CDR1 and CDR2: MNHEY and SVGEGT. The library came from three nested PCR rounds adapted from ARM-PCR protocols. MiXCR was run by TCRdb on the multiplex PCR reads, yielding one entry per CDR3 protein. The sample contains some 80,000 distinct CDR3 sequences, 76% of which appear only once. The template was RNA from unsorted bulk tissue. More than 3 cm separated this lung sample from the edge of the tumor. Between August and November 2014, newly diagnosed, chemotherapy-naive lung cancer patients underwent thoracic surgery in China. This sequence was found in a man between 65 and 80 years old with non-small cell lung cancer. This rearrangement joins TRBV6-2 or TRBV6-3 to TRBJ2-1, with 8 bases aligning to TRBD2. The sequencing sample was made of distant non-tumor lung tissue. The CDR3 nucleotides read TGTGCCAGCTTATCGGGAGGGTCCTACAATGAGCAGTTCTTT. Protein: CASLSGGSYNEQFF.